The rows below give T cell receptor beta chains drawn from one sample of a study of PD-1 blockade in classical Hodgkin lymphoma. The method was immunoSEQ multiplex PCR; TCRdb's version includes in-frame clones alone and lacks a portion of them. Here the sample spans over 9,000 clones, around 83% being singletons. Source: peripheral blood mononuclear cells (PBMCs), taken at baseline. The source of these receptors is a human donor with classical Hodgkin lymphoma. The CDR3 runs from the conserved cysteine through the conserved F or W. Fields, in order: CDR3 DNA, CDR3 protein, clone size, J gene, D gene, V gene. D genes are given only for firm matches. Clone size appears in some rows only: once, few, many, or a class for an expanded clone.

DNA: TGTGCCAGCAGCTTGCAGGGGAATGAGCAGTTCTTC; CDR3: CASSLQGNEQFF; size: -; J: TRBJ2-1; D: -; V: TRBV5-8
DNA: TGCGCCAGCAGCTTGGAGGGACAGGGACAAGGGGTGGGTGCGTCGTATTTT; CDR3: CASSLEGQGQGVGASYF; size: -; J: TRBJ2-3; D: TRBD1; V: TRBV5-1
DNA: TGTGCCAGCAGTTCCGCCATAGGGGTTACCTTC; CDR3: CASSSAIGVTF; size: -; J: TRBJ1-2; D: -; V: TRBV6-5
DNA: TGCGCCAGCAGCTTGGAAGGGGGCATGAGCACAGATACGCAGTATTTT; CDR3: CASSLEGGMSTDTQYF; size: once; J: TRBJ2-3; D: TRBD1; V: TRBV5-1
DNA: TGTGCCAGCAGCCTACAGGGGGCCTTTTTC; CDR3: CASSLQGAFF; size: -; J: TRBJ1-2; D: TRBD1; V: TRBV7-3
DNA: TGTGCCAGCAGCCGCCAACACAGGGAAATGCCCTACGAGCAGTACTTC; CDR3: CASSRQHREMPYEQYF; size: once; J: TRBJ2-7; D: -; V: TRBV4-2
DNA: TGTGCCAGCAGCTCCCAGGGTGGAAACACCATATATTTT; CDR3: CASSSQGGNTIYF; size: -; J: TRBJ1-3; D: -; V: TRBV7-9
DNA: TGTGCCAGCAGTCACCGGGAAAGGGGCGAGCAGTACTTC; CDR3: CASSHRERGEQYF; size: -; J: TRBJ2-7; D: -; V: TRBV6-5
DNA: TGTGCCACCAGCAGCTCCGGGACCGATTTATACAATGAGCAGTTCTTC; CDR3: CATSSSGTDLYNEQFF; size: -; J: TRBJ2-1; D: -; V: TRBV15
DNA: TGCAGCGTTACTCGGAGCGGTCGCTCCTACAATGAGCAGTTCTTC; CDR3: CSVTRSGRSYNEQFF; size: -; J: TRBJ2-1; D: -; V: TRBV29-1
DNA: TGTGCCAGCAGCCTCAGTAGGACCCAGTACTTC; CDR3: CASSLSRTQYF; size: -; J: TRBJ2-5; D: -; V: TRBV28
DNA: TGTGCCACCGCCCTCGGGGGCAGCCTCCAAGAGACCCAGTACTTC; CDR3: CATALGGSLQETQYF; size: -; J: TRBJ2-5; D: -; V: TRBV6-5
DNA: TGTGCCAGTAGCGGTTCTAGCGGGGGTTCCTACAATGAGCAGTTCTTC; CDR3: CASSGSSGGSYNEQFF; size: -; J: TRBJ2-1; D: TRBD2; V: TRBV19
DNA: TGTGCCAGCCTGACTCTAGATCTTGGGACCGGGGAGCTGTTTTTT; CDR3: CASLTLDLGTGELFF; size: -; J: TRBJ2-2; D: -; V: TRBV7-9
DNA: TGCGCCAGCAGCCAAGATGGGGGTAGCAGGGGATACACAGATACGCAGTATTTT; CDR3: CASSQDGGSRGYTDTQYF; size: medium-sized; J: TRBJ2-3; D: -; V: TRBV4-3
DNA: TGTGCCAGCAGCAAAGCGCTACCCTCCGTTCGAACTGAAGCTTTCTTT; CDR3: CASSKALPSVRTEAFF; size: -; J: TRBJ1-1; D: -; V: TRBV21-1
DNA: TGTGCCAGCAGTGGAGGGATGGGGGGGAATCAGCCCCAGCATTTT; CDR3: CASSGGMGGNQPQHF; size: once; J: TRBJ1-5; D: -; V: TRBV2
DNA: TGTGCCAGCAGCCCGCCTAGCGGGAGTAAGACGTGGGAGACCCAGTACTTC; CDR3: CASSPPSGSKTWETQYF; size: few; J: TRBJ2-5; D: TRBD2; V: TRBV7-8
DNA: TGTGCCACCAGCAGAGGGATAGGACAGCCCCAGCATTTT; CDR3: CATSRGIGQPQHF; size: few; J: TRBJ1-5; D: -; V: TRBV15
DNA: TGTGCCAGCAGCTTTTTGGTGAACACTGAAGCTTTCTTT; CDR3: CASSFLVNTEAFF; size: once; J: TRBJ1-1; D: -; V: TRBV11-2
DNA: TGTGCCAGCAGTGGGGGGAAGGGGAGACGGAGGTACGAGCAGTACTTC; CDR3: CASSGGKGRRRYEQYF; size: -; J: TRBJ2-7; D: -; V: TRBV2
DNA: TGTGCCAGTAGTATAGTCTTCCACGGGAACACTGAAGCTTTCTTT; CDR3: CASSIVFHGNTEAFF; size: -; J: TRBJ1-1; D: -; V: TRBV19
DNA: TGCAGCGTTCTTTCCGGGACGGCTTATGGCTACACCTTC; CDR3: CSVLSGTAYGYTF; size: -; J: TRBJ1-2; D: -; V: TRBV29-1
DNA: TGTGCCACCAGCGGAGATTTGGGGGGAGGCTCCTACAATGAGCAGTTCTTC; CDR3: CATSGDLGGGSYNEQFF; size: once; J: TRBJ2-1; D: -; V: TRBV15
DNA: TGTGCCAGCACCCGGGAGGCAGTGGTAGATACGCAGTATTTT; CDR3: CASTREAVVDTQYF; size: once; J: TRBJ2-3; D: TRBD2; V: TRBV2
DNA: TGTGCCAGCAGTAGGGACAGAGAGTACACCGGGGAGCTGTTTTTT; CDR3: CASSRDREYTGELFF; size: -; J: TRBJ2-2; D: TRBD1; V: TRBV2
DNA: TGTGCCAGCTCACCGGGGGAGACTGAAGCTTTCTTT; CDR3: CASSPGETEAFF; size: -; J: TRBJ1-1; D: -; V: TRBV18
DNA: TGTGCCAGCAGGGTCGGGAGCACTGAAGCTTTCTTT; CDR3: CASRVGSTEAFF; size: -; J: TRBJ1-1; D: -; V: TRBV28
DNA: TGTGCCAGCGACTGGAATGGTAATCAGCCCCAGCATTTT; CDR3: CASDWNGNQPQHF; size: -; J: TRBJ1-5; D: -; V: TRBV28
DNA: TGCGCCAGCAGCGGGGGGGCAGGACCATCGGGCGAGCAGTACTTC; CDR3: CASSGGAGPSGEQYF; size: -; J: TRBJ2-7; D: -; V: TRBV5-1
DNA: TGCGCCAGCAGCCAAGATGCCCTAGCGGGTACCTACGAGCAGTACTTC; CDR3: CASSQDALAGTYEQYF; size: -; J: TRBJ2-7; D: TRBD2; V: TRBV4-1
DNA: TGCGCCAGCAGCCAAGATGGCCTAGCGGGGGGTCTCAATGAGCAGTTCTTC; CDR3: CASSQDGLAGGLNEQFF; size: -; J: TRBJ2-1; D: TRBD2; V: TRBV4-3
DNA: TGTGCCAGTAGTATAGTTAGCTCCTACAATGAGCAGTTCTTC; CDR3: CASSIVSSYNEQFF; size: -; J: TRBJ2-1; D: -; V: TRBV19
DNA: TGTGCCAGCAGCGTGACTAGCGGAGGCTCCTACGAGCAGTACTTC; CDR3: CASSVTSGGSYEQYF; size: -; J: TRBJ2-7; D: TRBD2; V: TRBV9
DNA: TGTGCCAGTAGTCCCCCGGGACTTGGCTCTGGGGCCAACGTCCTGACTTTC; CDR3: CASSPPGLGSGANVLTF; size: -; J: TRBJ2-6; D: -; V: TRBV19